Listed below are T cell receptor beta chains from one sample, sequenced in a study of Graves' ophthalmopathy and Graves' hyperthyroidism. TCRdb re-called the multiplex PCR reads with MiXCR, one entry per CDR3 protein. The table shows over a million distinct CDR3 sequences, with 35% to 45% occurring only once. Sequencing was performed on peripheral blood or thyroid tissue (not recorded which). The receptors were sampled from an adult man with Graves' hyperthyroidism. The CDR3 runs from the conserved cysteine through the conserved F or W. D genes are given only for firm matches. Only part of the rows carry a size: once, few, many, or a class if the clone is expanded.

size | J | V | D | CDR3 | DNA
many | TRBJ2-5 | TRBV20-1 | . | CSARRGNESQETQYF | TGCAGTGCTAGGAGGGGAAACGAAAGCCAAGAGACCCAGTACTTC
few | TRBJ1-6 | TRBV7-8 | . | CASSRTRGSLTNSPLHF | TGTGCCAGCAGCAGAACCAGAGGCTCTCTTACCAATTCACCCCTCCACTTT
. | TRBJ2-7 | TRBV14 | . | CASSQGIGGGYEQYF | TGTGCCAGCAGCCAAGGTATAGGGGGTGGTTACGAGCAGTACTTC
many | TRBJ1-2 | TRBV5-1 | . | CASSLDRGTFSGYTF | TGCGCCAGCAGCTTGGATCGGGGAACCTTTTCTGGCTACACCTTC
many | TRBJ2-2 | TRBV9 | TRBD1 | CASSARQGANTGELFF | TGTGCCAGCAGCGCACGACAGGGGGCGAACACCGGGGAGCTGTTTTTT
. | TRBJ2-2 | TRBV2 | TRBD1 | CASGQGRKTGELFF | TGTGCCAGCGGACAGGGTCGAAAAACCGGGGAGCTGTTTTTT
many | TRBJ2-5 | TRBV6-6 | TRBD2 | CASSPGGPQETQYF | TGTGCCAGCAGTCCGGGAGGCCCCCAAGAGACCCAGTACTTC
. | TRBJ1-2 | TRBV6-2/TRBV6-3 | TRBD1 | CASRSTGNNGYTF | TGTGCCAGCAGATCGACAGGGAATAATGGCTACACCTTC
many | TRBJ1-5 | TRBV20-1 | . | CSAVQQDLRGQPQHF | TGCAGTGCCGTTCAACAGGACCTGAGAGGGCAGCCCCAGCATTTT
. | TRBJ1-1 | TRBV7-2 | . | CASSLDLTGYTEAFF | TGTGCCAGCAGCTTAGATCTCACAGGATATACTGAAGCTTTCTTT
few | TRBJ1-2 | TRBV3-1 | . | CASSPSGQVNYGYTF | TGTGCCAGCAGCCCCTCAGGTCAGGTTAACTATGGCTACACCTTC
. | TRBJ1-2 | TRBV19 | TRBD1 | CAETGTVNYGYTF | TGTGCCGAAACCGGGACAGTTAACTATGGCTACACCTTC
. | TRBJ2-5 | TRBV7-2 | . | CASRVSGLGAETQYF | TGTGCCAGCAGAGTTTCGGGGCTGGGAGCAGAGACCCAGTACTTC
many | TRBJ2-2 | TRBV10-3 | TRBD1 | CALGQGDTGELFF | TGTGCCTTGGGACAGGGGGACACCGGGGAGCTGTTTTTT
many | TRBJ1-2 | TRBV7-2 | . | CASSGGDAGYTF | TGTGCCAGCAGCGGGGGCGATGCTGGCTACACCTTC
. | TRBJ1-2 | TRBV28 | . | CASLGQVYGYTF | TGTGCCAGTTTGGGACAAGTCTATGGCTACACCTTC
many | TRBJ2-7 | TRBV4-1 | . | CASSQGSGYEQYF | TGCGCCAGCAGCCAAGGGTCAGGCTACGAGCAGTACTTC
many | TRBJ2-5 | TRBV7-3 | TRBD2 | CASSFKREGEETQYF | TGTGCCAGCAGCTTCAAGCGGGAGGGGGAAGAGACCCAGTACTTC
. | TRBJ1-2 | TRBV29-1 | TRBD1 | CSVEAPARGQGGLYGYTF | TGCAGCGTTGAAGCGCCGGCCAGGGGGCAGGGTGGATTATATGGCTACACCTTC
many | TRBJ1-6 | TRBV20-1 | TRBD1 | CSARGSHWDSSPLHF | TGCAGTGCTAGAGGGTCCCACTGGGACAGTTCACCCCTCCACTTT
many | TRBJ2-6 | TRBV19 | . | CASIVPGANVLTF | TGTGCCAGTATAGTTCCTGGGGCCAACGTCCTGACTTTC
many | TRBJ2-6 | TRBV2 | . | CASRVQTSGANVLTF | TGTGCCAGCAGAGTACAGACCTCTGGGGCCAACGTCCTGACTTTC
many | TRBJ2-7 | TRBV10-3 | . | CAIGPGSVRYGYEQYF | TGTGCCATCGGGCCGGGTTCGGTTCGTTACGGGTACGAGCAGTACTTC
. | TRBJ2-5 | TRBV7-2 | TRBD2 | CVSSPSFAGEETQYF | TGTGTCAGCAGCCCCTCTTTTGCGGGGGAAGAGACCCAGTACTTC
many | TRBJ1-5 | TRBV20-1 | . | CSASSGVGNQPQHF | TGCAGTGCTAGTTCAGGGGTCGGCAATCAGCCCCAGCATTTT
. | TRBJ2-5 | TRBV19 | TRBD1 | CASSGQGALGQYF | TGTGCCAGTAGCGGACAGGGGGCGCTCGGCCAGTACTTC
few | TRBJ2-7 | TRBV11-3 | . | CASSYGKTGTYEQYF | TGTGCCAGCAGTTACGGAAAGACTGGAACCTACGAGCAGTACTTC
. | TRBJ1-5 | TRBV10-3 | . | CAISGAAGQPQHF | TGTGCCATCAGTGGGGCCGCCGGTCAGCCCCAGCATTTT
. | TRBJ1-6 | TRBV6-1 | . | CASSEAGTENLPLHF | TGTGCCAGCAGTGAAGCTGGGACGGAGAACCTACCTCTCCACTTT
. | TRBJ2-3 | TRBV29-1 | . | CSVESQGTDTQYF | TGCAGCGTTGAGTCCCAGGGAACAGATACGCAGTATTTT
. | TRBJ2-7 | TRBV6-5 | TRBD2 | CASRPRGAGVPPGYEQYF | TGTGCCAGCAGGCCCCGGGGAGCGGGAGTCCCCCCGGGCTACGAGCAGTACTTC
many | TRBJ2-5 | TRBV20-1 | TRBD1 | CSALDRVASETQYF | TGCAGTGCACTGGACAGGGTAGCTTCAGAGACCCAGTACTTC